The clone carrying this T cell receptor (beta chain) was picked up a small number of times. The sample is drawn from a study of metastatic and nonmetastatic thyroid tumors. Patients had received no treatment of any kind before thyroid surgery. The germline V gene has CDR1 MDHEN and CDR2 SYDVKM. This CDR3 contains 12 residues. V lost 1 base, J lost 4 bases, and 3 bases lay in between. TCRdb re-clonotyped the PCR reads via MiXCR. The sample lists about 25,000 clones, 20% to 25% occurring once. The receptor was derived from a female donor with papillary thyroid cancer or a benign thyroid nodule (not recorded which). Some clones in this sample may be carry-over from other donors' samples. Sequenced material: adjacent normal tissue. The chain couples TRBV28 to TRBJ2-3; D call uncertain. CDR3 coding DNA: TGTGCCAGCAGTTTATCGGCAGATACGCAGTATTTT. Translated: CASSLSADTQYF.